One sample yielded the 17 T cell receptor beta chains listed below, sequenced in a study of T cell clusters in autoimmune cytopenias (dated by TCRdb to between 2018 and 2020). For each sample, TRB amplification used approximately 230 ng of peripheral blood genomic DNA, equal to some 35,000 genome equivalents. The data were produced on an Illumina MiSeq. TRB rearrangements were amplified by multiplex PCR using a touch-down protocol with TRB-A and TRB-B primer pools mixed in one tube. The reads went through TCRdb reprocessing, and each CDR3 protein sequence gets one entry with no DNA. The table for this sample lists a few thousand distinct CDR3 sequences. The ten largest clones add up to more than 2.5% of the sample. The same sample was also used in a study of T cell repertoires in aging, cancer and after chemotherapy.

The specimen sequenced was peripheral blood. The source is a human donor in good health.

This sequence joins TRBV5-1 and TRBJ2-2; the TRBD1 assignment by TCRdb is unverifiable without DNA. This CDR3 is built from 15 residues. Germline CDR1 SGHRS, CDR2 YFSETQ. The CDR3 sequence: CASSLVGQTSGELFF. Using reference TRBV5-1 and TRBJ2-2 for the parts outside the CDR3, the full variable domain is KAGVTQTPRYLIKTRGQQVTLSCSPISGHRSVSWYQQTPGQGLQFLFEYFSETQRNKGNFPGRFSGRQFSNSRSEMNVSTLELGDSALYLCASSLVGQTSGELFFGEGSRLTVL.

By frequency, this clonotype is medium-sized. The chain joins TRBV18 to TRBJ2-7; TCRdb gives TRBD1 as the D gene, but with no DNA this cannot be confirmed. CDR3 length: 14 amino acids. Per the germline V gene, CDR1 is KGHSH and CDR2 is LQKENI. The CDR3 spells CASSPAGQTYEQYF.

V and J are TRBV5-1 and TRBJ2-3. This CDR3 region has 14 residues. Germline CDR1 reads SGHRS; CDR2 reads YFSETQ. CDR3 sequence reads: CASSWDRGTDTQYF.

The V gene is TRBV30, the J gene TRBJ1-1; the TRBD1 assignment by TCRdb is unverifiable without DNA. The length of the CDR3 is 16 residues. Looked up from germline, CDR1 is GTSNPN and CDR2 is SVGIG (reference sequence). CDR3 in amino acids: CAWSVRGALYRTEAFF.

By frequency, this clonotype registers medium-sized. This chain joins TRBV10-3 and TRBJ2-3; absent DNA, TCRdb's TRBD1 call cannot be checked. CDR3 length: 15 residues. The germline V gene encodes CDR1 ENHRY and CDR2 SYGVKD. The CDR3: CAIKGQGARADTQYF.

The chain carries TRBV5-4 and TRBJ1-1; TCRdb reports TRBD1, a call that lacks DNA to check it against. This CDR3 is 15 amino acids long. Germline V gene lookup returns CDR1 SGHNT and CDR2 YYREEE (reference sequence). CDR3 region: CASSPTGTANTEAFF.

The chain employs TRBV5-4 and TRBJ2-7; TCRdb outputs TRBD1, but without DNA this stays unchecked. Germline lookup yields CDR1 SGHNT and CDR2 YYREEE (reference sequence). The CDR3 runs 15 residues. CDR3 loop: CASSLAGPFSYEQYF.

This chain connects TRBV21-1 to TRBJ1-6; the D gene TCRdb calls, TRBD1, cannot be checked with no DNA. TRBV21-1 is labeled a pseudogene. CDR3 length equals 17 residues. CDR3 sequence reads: CASSKCPGSSYNSPLHF.

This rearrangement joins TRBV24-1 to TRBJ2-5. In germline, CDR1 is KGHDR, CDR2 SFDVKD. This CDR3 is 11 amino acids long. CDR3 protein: CATSDMETQYF.

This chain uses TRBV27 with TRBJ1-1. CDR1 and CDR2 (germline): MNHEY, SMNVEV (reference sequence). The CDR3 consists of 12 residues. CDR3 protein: CASSSSRREAFF.

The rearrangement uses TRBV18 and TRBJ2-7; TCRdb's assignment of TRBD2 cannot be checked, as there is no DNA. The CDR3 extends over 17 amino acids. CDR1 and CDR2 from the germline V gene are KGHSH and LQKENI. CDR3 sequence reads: CASSRIGASGRHYEQYF.

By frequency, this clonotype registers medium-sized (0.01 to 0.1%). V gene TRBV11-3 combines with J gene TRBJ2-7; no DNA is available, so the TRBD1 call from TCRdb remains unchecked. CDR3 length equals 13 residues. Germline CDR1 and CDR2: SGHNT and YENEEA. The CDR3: CASSSGSSYEQYF.

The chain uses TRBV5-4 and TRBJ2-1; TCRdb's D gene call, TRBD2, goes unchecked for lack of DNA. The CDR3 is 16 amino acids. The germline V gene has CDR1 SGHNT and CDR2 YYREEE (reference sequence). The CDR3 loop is CASSLGTGMGFNEQFF. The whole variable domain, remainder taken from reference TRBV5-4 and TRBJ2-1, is ETGVTQSPTHLIKTRGQQVTLRCSSQSGHNTVSWYQQALGQGPQFIFQYYREEENGRGNFPPRFSGLQFPNYSSELNVNALELDDSALYLCASSLGTGMGFNEQFFGPGTRLTVL.

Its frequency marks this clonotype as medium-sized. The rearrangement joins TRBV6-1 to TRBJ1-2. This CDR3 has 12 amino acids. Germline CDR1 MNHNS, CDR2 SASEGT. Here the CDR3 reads CASSDRDWGYTF.

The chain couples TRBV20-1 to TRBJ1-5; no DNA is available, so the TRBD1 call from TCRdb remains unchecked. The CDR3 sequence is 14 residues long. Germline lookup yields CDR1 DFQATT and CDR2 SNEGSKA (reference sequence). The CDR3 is CSASGQGSNQPQHF.

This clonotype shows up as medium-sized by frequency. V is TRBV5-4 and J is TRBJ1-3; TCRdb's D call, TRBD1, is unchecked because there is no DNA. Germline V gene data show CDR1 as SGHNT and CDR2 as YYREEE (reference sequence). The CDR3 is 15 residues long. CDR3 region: CASRDAGQHVDTIYF.

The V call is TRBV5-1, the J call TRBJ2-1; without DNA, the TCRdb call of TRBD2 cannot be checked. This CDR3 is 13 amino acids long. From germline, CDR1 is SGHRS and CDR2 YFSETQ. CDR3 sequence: CVSSPGPSGEQFF.